One sample yielded the 28 T cell receptor beta chains listed below, sequenced in a study of cytomegalovirus exposure and HLA in healthy donors. Vbeta (60) and Jbeta (13) primers were used in the PCR. The table came from immunoSEQ multiplex PCR; TCRdb's copy has only in-frame clones and leaves some out. The data show about 160,000 clones, 70% to 85% seen once. Sequenced input: PBMCs. The receptors come from a male donor in good health and CMV-seronegative.

This chain connects TRBV6-6 to TRBJ2-7; 10 bases align to TRBD2. Germline lookup yields CDR1 MNHNY and CDR2 SVGAGI (reference sequence). The CDR3 totals 13 residues. With 6 bases clipped from V and 6 bases from J, the junction kept 5 bases outside the gene matches. CDR3 DNA sequence: TGTGCCAGCAGCGCTAGCGGGAGAGGCGAGCAGTACTTC. Amino acids: CASSASGRGEQYF.

This sequence joins TRBV30 and TRBJ2-7; 7 nucleotides line up with TRBD2. Trimming cost V 2 bases and J 1 base; bases outside gene matches: 5. The V gene's germline CDR1 is GTSNPN and CDR2 SVGIG (reference sequence). This CDR3 spans 14 amino acids. DNA of the CDR3: TGTGCCTGGAGTATAAGCGGGGCTTCCTACGAGCAGTACTTC. Translating it yields CAWSISGASYEQYF.

In its sample, this clone was seen once. The chain links TRBV7-3 to TRBJ2-3; the match to TRBD2 covers 8 bases. The CDR3 sequence is 15 residues long. The junction had 2 bases not matched to a gene; V was cut back by 2 bases and J by 1 base. Looked up from germline, CDR1 is SGHTA and CDR2 is FQGTGA. The CDR3 DNA reads TGTGCCAGCAGCTTAGGGCGGGGGGGCACAGATACGCAGTATTTT. This encodes CASSLGRGGTDTQYF. Full variable domain (outside the CDR3, taken from reference TRBV7-3 and TRBJ2-3): GAGVSQTPSNKVTEKGKYVELRCDPISGHTALYWYRQSLGQGPEFLIYFQGTGAADDSGLPNDRFFAVRPEGSVSTLKIQRTERGDSAVYLCASSLGRGGTDTQYFGPGTRLTVL.

The J gene is TRBJ2-6, the V gene TRBV28, with unresolved D. V was trimmed by 4 bases and J by 3 bases, leaving 7 bases between them. Germline V gene data show CDR1 as MDHEN and CDR2 as SYDVKM. The CDR3 is 14 residues long. In DNA, the CDR3 is TGTGCCAGCAGTTCGGTGGTTGGGGCCAACGTCCTGACTTTC. It is translated as CASSSVVGANVLTF. Complete variable domain (other parts from reference TRBV28 and TRBJ2-6): DVKVTQSSRYLVKRTGEKVFLECVQDMDHENMFWYRQDPGLGLRLIYFSYDVKMKEKGDIPEGYSVSREKKERFSLILESASTNQTSMYLCASSSVVGANVLTFGAGSRLTVL.

This clone was detected a few times. The chain is built from TRBV19 and TRBJ2-5; TRBD1 matches at 8 bases. Germline CDR1 LNHDA, CDR2 SQIVND (reference sequence). Trimming cost V 7 bases and J 5 bases; bases outside gene matches: 12. There are 15 residues in the CDR3. CDR3 sequence reads: CASTPSGQVYETQYF. For the CDR3, the DNA is TGTGCCAGTACCCCTTCGGGACAGGTATACGAGACCCAGTACTTC.

The chain has TRBV10-3 and TRBJ1-5; 7 bases line up with TRBD1. V dropped 10 bases and J dropped 4; count of bases not matched to a gene: 4. CDR3 length equals 12 residues. The V gene's germline CDR1 is ENHRY and CDR2 SYGVKD. CDR3 DNA sequence: TGTGCCACGGGGACAGTAAATCAGCCCCAGCATTTT. Protein product: CATGTVNQPQHF.

V gene TRBV6-6 combines with J gene TRBJ1-2; possibly TRBD1 for D (6 bases). Germline V CDR1 and CDR2: MNHNY, SVGAGI (reference sequence). The length of the CDR3 is 13 residues. V was clipped by 4 bases and J by 8 bases, with 14 bases between them. CDR3 nucleotides: TGTGCCAGCAGTTTACGGGGGGCGGAGGGCTACACCTTC. This encodes CASSLRGAEGYTF.

The sample holds a few counts of this clone. The gene calls are TRBV11-2 and TRBJ2-1; a weak D match, TRBD2 (5 bases). The CDR3 runs to 13 residues. V dropped 1 base and J dropped 10 bases, with 11 bases sitting between them. Germline lookup yields CDR1 SGHAT and CDR2 FQNNGV. The CDR3 loop is CASSLGRAGEQFF. The CDR3 DNA is TGTGCCAGCAGCTTAGGGCGGGCCGGCGAGCAGTTCTTC. Using reference TRBV11-2 and TRBJ2-1 for the parts outside the CDR3, the full variable domain is EAGVAQSPRYKIIEKRQSVAFWCNPISGHATLYWYQQILGQGPKLLIQFQNNGVVDDSQLPKDRFSAERLKGVDSTLKIQPAKLEDSAVYLCASSLGRAGEQFFGPGTRLTVL.

CDR3 nucleotide sequence: TGCGCCAGCACCGACCAGGGGTGGAATAATGAGCAGTTCTTC. It yields the protein CASTDQGWNNEQFF. The V and J genes are TRBV4-1 and TRBJ2-1; a possible D gene is TRBD1 (6 bases). V lost 7 bases and J lost 7, with 17 bases in between. Germline assignment: CDR1 MGHRA and CDR2 YSYEKL. This CDR3 spans 14 amino acids.

The rearrangement joins TRBV7-2 to TRBJ1-2; no definite D call. The CDR3 is made up of 11 amino acids. V was pared by 8 bases and J by 1 base, with 5 bases between. CDR1 and CDR2 from the germline V gene are SGHTA and FQGNSA. The CDR3 DNA reads as TGTGCCAGCGAGGGTAACTATGGCTACACCTTC. Protein: CASEGNYGYTF.

This clone was counted only a few times. This chain links TRBV10-3 with TRBJ1-1; a weak D match, TRBD1 (5 bases). Trimming cost V 2 bases and J 3 bases, with 13 bases left between them. Germline V gives CDR1 ENHRY, CDR2 SYGVKD. The CDR3 sequence is 15 residues long. DNA for the CDR3: TGTGCCATCAGTGAGCACAGGTTCGCGGACACTGAAGCTTTCTTT. Translated, it gives CAISEHRFADTEAFF.

This clone has more than one count but fewer than ten. This chain links TRBV30 with TRBJ2-3, with a weak D call TRBD1 (6 bases). The V gene lost 0 bases and the J gene lost 0 bases, with 10 bases spanning the gap. Per the germline V gene, CDR1 is GTSNPN and CDR2 is SVGIG (reference sequence). This CDR3 comprises 15 residues. CDR3 in amino acids: CAWSVLGGSTDTQYF. CDR3 in DNA: TGTGCCTGGAGTGTACTAGGGGGTAGCACAGATACGCAGTATTTT.

This chain connects TRBV28 to TRBJ1-1, with 7 bases that match TRBD1. CDR1 is MDHEN and CDR2 is SYDVKM in the germline V gene. CDR3 length: 13 amino acids. Unmatched junction bases numbered 4, after V lost 2 bases and J lost 7 bases. The chain's CDR3 is CASSLKGAGEAFF. CDR3 nucleotides: TGTGCCAGCAGTTTAAAGGGGGCAGGTGAAGCTTTCTTT.

The DNA of the CDR3 is TGTGCCAGCAGCCAAGACGCGGGACAGGGGCTCTACGAGCAGTACTTC. Amino acids: CASSQDAGQGLYEQYF. V is TRBV4-2 and J is TRBJ2-7; 10 bases are shared with TRBD1. V gave up 0 bases and J gave up 3 bases; unmatched junction bases: 5. Germline values: CDR1 LGHNA, CDR2 YNFKEQ. This CDR3 has 16 residues.

The V and J genes are TRBV19 and TRBJ2-3; D not resolved. Germline values: CDR1 LNHDA, CDR2 SQIVND (reference sequence). This CDR3 has 14 residues. Deletions cut 3 bases from V and 2 bases from J, with 9 bases between. The CDR3 loop is CASSIGLVTDTQYF. CDR3 DNA: TGTGCCAGTAGTATCGGCCTAGTCACAGATACGCAGTATTTT.

V gene TRBV7-2 combines with J gene TRBJ2-7; D unclear. This CDR3 has 14 residues. Trimming removed 2 bases from V and 1 base from J, with 9 bases in between. CDR1 is SGHTA, CDR2 FQGNSA, per germline. The CDR3 DNA sequence: TGTGCCAGCAGCTTACAGTCAAATTCCTACGAGCAGTACTTC. Its protein product is CASSLQSNSYEQYF.

This chain joins TRBV6-5 and TRBJ2-7; D remains unclear. V shed 5 bases and J shed 5 bases, with 16 bases lying between them. The length of the CDR3 is 14 residues. The germline V gene encodes CDR1 MNHEY and CDR2 SVGAGI. CDR3 loop: CASSARLPENEQYF. The CDR3 region has the DNA TGTGCCAGCAGTGCCCGACTCCCCGAAAACGAGCAGTACTTC.

The CDR3 coding sequence is TGTGCCATCAGTGAGTCGACAGGGGGACGTAGGTCCTACGAGCAGTACTTC. Translated, it gives CAISESTGGRRSYEQYF. The chain joins TRBV10-3 to TRBJ2-7, with TRBD1 matching 9 bases. The J segment lost 1 base and the V segment lost 0 bases, leaving 7 bases of the junction unmatched. The CDR3 has 17 amino acids. Germline values: CDR1 ENHRY, CDR2 SYGVKD.

The CDR3 here is CASTRGGIGNSPLHF. CDR3 DNA: TGTGCCAGCACCCGGGGGGGGATTGGGAATTCACCCCTCCACTTT. This chain connects TRBV6-5 to TRBJ1-6; tentative D call: TRBD1 (5 bases). The CDR3 is 15 residues long. V lost 7 bases and J 7 bases, leaving 17 bases between the germline ends. The germline gives CDR1 MNHEY, CDR2 SVGAGI.

V gene TRBV4-1 combines with J gene TRBJ2-5, with D maybe TRBD2 (5 bases). CDR3 length: 17 residues. CDR1 and CDR2 (germline): MGHRA, YSYEKL. Trimming left V 0 bases short and J 2 bases short, with 16 bases between. The CDR3 region has the DNA TGCGCCAGCAGCCAAGATCAAGGGATCTGGAGGCAAGAGACCCAGTACTTC. It translates to CASSQDQGIWRQETQYF.

This chain joins TRBV9 and TRBJ1-5; D may be TRBD1 (5 bases). Trimming left V 3 bases short and J 0 bases short, with 10 bases between. This CDR3 has 15 residues. Germline lookup yields CDR1 SGDLS and CDR2 YYNGEE. CDR3 coding DNA: TGTGCCAGCAGCGAAGACGGGGGTAGCAATCAGCCCCAGCATTTT. Protein sequence: CASSEDGGSNQPQHF.

This chain connects TRBV6-5 to TRBJ2-5, with D hard to call. The germline V and J ends were trimmed by 1 base and 7 bases, with 13 bases remaining between them. The CDR3 runs 14 residues. CDR1 and CDR2 from the germline V gene are MNHEY and SVGAGI. In nucleotides, the CDR3 is TGTGCCAGCAGTTACTGGATCGGAGACGGGACCCAGTACTTC. Amino acids: CASSYWIGDGTQYF.

The chain recombines TRBV11-2 with TRBJ2-5; TRBD2 aligns across 8 bases. CDR3 length: 14 residues. Germline lookup yields CDR1 SGHAT and CDR2 FQNNGV. J lost 5 bases, V lost 1 base, and 3 bases had no gene match. This CDR3 is CASSLAGGQETQYF. CDR3 nucleotide sequence: TGTGCCAGCAGCTTAGCGGGGGGGCAGGAGACCCAGTACTTC.

The rearrangement joins TRBV13 to TRBJ1-2, with 11 nucleotides matching TRBD1. CDR1 and CDR2 from the germline V gene are PRHDT and FYEKMQ (reference sequence). V shed 3 bases and J 6 bases; nucleotides not matched to a gene: 3. This CDR3 is built from 14 residues. The CDR3 coding sequence is TGTGCCAGCAGCTTGGAGGACAGGGGGCATGGCTACACCTTC. Encoded protein: CASSLEDRGHGYTF.

The chain combines TRBV5-1 with TRBJ1-1; 8 positions agree with TRBD1. This CDR3 contains 14 residues. Germline CDR1 and CDR2: SGHRS and YFSETQ. Trimming took 1 base from V and 7 from J; bases not matched to a gene: 6. CDR3 amino acids: CASSLTGTGFEAFF. The CDR3 coding sequence is TGCGCCAGCAGCTTGACAGGGACAGGCTTTGAAGCTTTCTTT.

The chain couples TRBV19 to TRBJ2-7, with a tentative D call TRBD1 (5 bases). CDR1 is LNHDA and CDR2 is SQIVND in the germline V gene (reference sequence). Trimming pared 3 bases from V and 3 bases from J, leaving 12 bases between. The CDR3 consists of 14 residues. CDR3 region: CASSMSQGIYEQYF. CDR3 nucleotides: TGTGCCAGTAGTATGAGTCAGGGTATCTACGAGCAGTACTTC.

V usage is TRBV5-1 and J usage is TRBJ1-1; maybe TRBD1 (5 bases). The CDR3 sequence is 14 residues long. V was cut by 4 bases and J by 5 bases, with 15 bases left in between. CDR1 is SGHRS and CDR2 is YFSETQ in the germline V gene. CDR3 coding DNA: TGCGCCAGCAGCCCTCAGGGATCATGGACTGAAGCTTTCTTT. This translates into CASSPQGSWTEAFF.

CDR3 bases: TGTGCCTGGAGTGTGCTACAGGGGGCGAGTGGCTACACCTTC. This encodes CAWSVLQGASGYTF. The J gene is TRBJ1-2, the V gene TRBV30, with TRBD1 matching over 9 bases. This CDR3 region has 14 residues. Germline CDR1 GTSNPN, CDR2 SVGIG (reference sequence). With 0 bases clipped from V and 7 bases from J, the junction kept 6 bases outside the gene matches.